This T cell receptor (beta chain) was captured by sequencing in a study of T cells in Graves' hyperthyroidism and ophthalmopathy. Study overall: Peripheral blood was taken when the disease was first diagnosed, before any treatment began. General study results and limits: Most clonotypes expanded in the thyroid (above 0.001) were also present in blood.

This clonotype was recorded at least ten times. Its antigen is unknown. Authors of the study amplified TCR beta CDR3 regions from RNA transcripts. First-round RT-PCR of the TCR CDR3 relied on the HTBI primer set. TCRdb independently ran MiXCR on the multiplex PCR reads; one entry per CDR3 protein. The sample holds approximately 640,000 distinct CDR3 sequences; about 18% are singletons and the top ten take about 16%. The CDR3 contains 19 residues. Germline values: CDR1 MDHEN, CDR2 SYDVKM. After removal of 3 bases from V and 3 bases from J, the junction contained 19 bases not matched to a gene. Newly diagnosed hyperthyroidism, duration under 2 months, in patients aged 18 to 65.

Sample: blood. The TCR was taken from a man in his forties or fifties with Graves' hyperthyroidism. The J gene is TRBJ2-7, the V gene TRBV28; 8 bases fit TRBD1. This CDR3 reads CASSFGRQGSFSPYYEQYF. The CDR3 coding sequence is TGTGCCAGCAGTTTTGGGCGACAGGGGAGTTTTTCCCCCTACTACGAGCAGTACTTC.